A selection of T cell receptor beta chains follows, all from one sample in a study of T cell responses to AZD1222 COVID-19 vaccine. Produced via immunoSEQ multiplex PCR; TCRdb's table is partial and in-frame only. The sample lists approximately 140,000 clones, over 90% occurring once. The sample was peripheral blood, taken on day 0 of AZD1222 vaccination. The receptors stem from an adult in good health. Each CDR3 is given with its conserved first and last residue. Fields, in order: CDR3 protein, CDR3 DNA, J gene, D gene, clone size, V gene. The D gene is left open where the match is weak. Size values are once, few and many counts, or a class for expanded clones, and some rows have none.

CASRGQGNTGELFF,TGTGCCAGTAGGGGACAGGGGAACACCGGGGAGCTGTTTTTT,TRBJ2-2,TRBD1,-,TRBV28
CASSLVGGTPDYNEQFF,TGTGCCAGCAGCTTGGTAGGCGGTACCCCCGACTACAATGAGCAGTTCTTC,TRBJ2-1,-,-,TRBV5-5
CASSPRDGSYNEQFF,TGTGCCAGCTCACCCCGGGACGGCTCCTACAATGAGCAGTTCTTC,TRBJ2-1,-,once,TRBV18
CASSPRTGINEQYF,TGTGCCAGCAGCCCCCGGACAGGGATCAACGAGCAGTACTTC,TRBJ2-7,TRBD1,-,TRBV7-8
CASSTRTSSADEQFF,TGTGCCAGCAGCACCCGGACTAGTTCCGCGGATGAGCAGTTCTTC,TRBJ2-1,TRBD2,-,TRBV11-2
CASSERASGSYEQYF,TGTGCCAGCAGTGAAAGGGCTAGCGGGTCCTACGAGCAGTACTTC,TRBJ2-7,TRBD2,-,TRBV6-1
CAWGDRGDTEAFF,TGTGCCTGGGGGGACAGGGGAGACACTGAAGCTTTCTTT,TRBJ1-1,TRBD1,-,TRBV30
CASSGTDGSNEKLFF,TGTGCCAGCAGCGGTACGGACGGGTCAAATGAAAAACTGTTTTTT,TRBJ1-4,-,-,TRBV9
CASSWRNEKLFF,TGTGCCAGCAGCTGGAGAAATGAAAAACTGTTTTTT,TRBJ1-4,-,-,TRBV5-6
CATEGGQGAEQYF,TGTGCCACCGAAGGTGGACAGGGAGCCGAGCAGTACTTC,TRBJ2-7,TRBD1,-,TRBV24-1
CAWVLAGGNTGELFF,TGTGCCTGGGTGCTAGCGGGGGGGAACACCGGGGAGCTGTTTTTT,TRBJ2-2,TRBD2,-,TRBV30
CASSLYPEQGDLGNTGELFF,TGTGCCAGCAGCCTATACCCCGAACAGGGGGATTTAGGGAACACCGGGGAGCTGTTTTTT,TRBJ2-2,TRBD1,-,TRBV7-6
CASRKGQNHYGYTF,TGTGCCAGCAGGAAGGGACAGAACCACTATGGCTACACCTTC,TRBJ1-2,TRBD1,once,TRBV6-5
CASSQDGYEQYF,TGTGCCAGCAGTCAGGACGGGTACGAGCAGTACTTC,TRBJ2-7,-,-,TRBV27
CASREGGGNNQPQHF,TGTGCCAGTAGGGAAGGGGGCGGCAATAATCAGCCCCAGCATTTT,TRBJ1-5,TRBD1,-,TRBV19
CASRVGTTYGYTF,TGTGCCAGCAGGGTCGGGACAACCTATGGCTACACCTTC,TRBJ1-2,-,few,TRBV25-1
CAWSASGHPGNQPQHF,TGTGCCTGGAGTGCGAGTGGACATCCCGGGAATCAGCCCCAGCATTTT,TRBJ1-5,-,-,TRBV30
CASSLGYNSEAFF,TGTGCCAGCAGCTTAGGCTATAATTCGGAAGCTTTCTTT,TRBJ1-1,-,-,TRBV11-3
CASSPTGSLGNYGYTF,TGTGCCAGCAGCCCGACAGGGAGCCTCGGTAACTATGGCTACACCTTC,TRBJ1-2,TRBD1,-,TRBV7-8
CASSQGQLAGVIEQYF,TGTGCCAGCAGCCAAGGCCAACTAGCGGGGGTGATCGAGCAGTACTTC,TRBJ2-7,TRBD2,once,TRBV5-4
CASSPGTGAYEQYF,TGTGCTAGCAGCCCCGGGACAGGCGCCTACGAGCAGTACTTC,TRBJ2-7,TRBD1,-,TRBV7-7
CASSPGRVFTYEQYF,TGTGCCAGCAGCCCCGGACGGGTGTTCACCTACGAGCAGTACTTC,TRBJ2-7,-,once,TRBV27
CASSLQGPRDRLSGNTIYF,TGTGCCAGTAGCCTACAGGGGCCTCGGGACCGGCTGTCTGGAAACACCATATATTTT,TRBJ1-3,TRBD1,-,TRBV19
CASSLGGREPQHF,TGCGCCAGCAGCTTAGGGGGGCGGGAGCCCCAGCATTTT,TRBJ1-5,-,-,TRBV5-1
CAWTLQGTNYGYTF,TGTGCCTGGACCCTACAGGGGACAAACTATGGCTACACCTTC,TRBJ1-2,TRBD1,-,TRBV30
CASSLEVMGEQFF,TGTGCCAGCAGCCTCGAGGTAATGGGTGAGCAGTTCTTC,TRBJ2-1,-,-,TRBV3-1/TRBV3-2
CASSFWGAGGNTIYF,TGTGCCAGCAGCTTCTGGGGGGCAGGTGGAAACACCATATATTTT,TRBJ1-3,-,-,TRBV7-2
CASSQDAPGAIQETQYF,TGCGCCAGCAGCCAAGATGCCCCTGGGGCCATCCAAGAGACCCAGTACTTC,TRBJ2-5,-,-,TRBV4-1
CASSDGTFSGNTIYF,TGTGCCAGCAGTGACGGGACGTTCTCTGGAAACACCATATATTTT,TRBJ1-3,-,-,TRBV7-9
CASSIPGPYGYTF,TGTGCCAGTAGTATTCCCGGACCTTATGGCTACACCTTC,TRBJ1-2,-,-,TRBV19
CAWSLGPTDTQYF,TGTGCCTGGAGCCTCGGACCAACAGATACGCAGTATTTT,TRBJ2-3,-,-,TRBV30
CASSQVSGSGNTIYF,TGTGCCAGCAGCCAAGTTTCGGGCTCTGGAAACACCATATATTTT,TRBJ1-3,-,-,TRBV3-1/TRBV3-2
CASSQGTGGLNSNQPQHF,TGTGCCAGCAGCCAAGGGACAGGGGGCCTTAATAGCAATCAGCCCCAGCATTTT,TRBJ1-5,TRBD1,-,TRBV4-2
CASSRGQLYEQYF,TGTGCCAGCAGCCGGGGACAGCTCTACGAGCAGTACTTC,TRBJ2-7,TRBD1,-,TRBV5-6
CASSFRDLAEQYF,TGTGCCAGCAGTTTCCGGGATCTGGCCGAGCAGTACTTC,TRBJ2-7,-,-,TRBV27
CASSQIPQTGTMNTEAFF,TGCGCCAGCAGTCAAATCCCCCAGACAGGGACGATGAACACTGAAGCTTTCTTT,TRBJ1-1,TRBD1,once,TRBV23-1
CASSSTGEPYNEQFF,TGTGCCAGCAGCTCGACAGGTGAGCCATACAATGAGCAGTTCTTC,TRBJ2-1,-,once,TRBV7-8
CASSYDWGTGELFF,TGTGCCAGCAGTTACGACTGGGGGACGGGGGAGCTGTTTTTT,TRBJ2-2,-,-,TRBV6-5
CGCGNYGYTF,TGTGGCTGCGGAAACTATGGCTACACCTTC,TRBJ1-2,-,-,TRBV30
CAISETDRAAEQFF,TGTGCCATCAGTGAGACAGACAGGGCCGCTGAGCAGTTCTTC,TRBJ2-1,TRBD1,-,TRBV10-3
CASSDGEQETQYF,TGTGCCAGCAGTGACGGCGAACAAGAGACCCAGTACTTC,TRBJ2-5,-,once,TRBV6-4
CASSQESPGAMNTEAFF,TGTGCCAGCAGCCAAGAAAGCCCTGGAGCTATGAACACTGAAGCTTTCTTT,TRBJ1-1,-,-,TRBV4-2
CASSSGGGSGNTIYF,TGTGCCAGCAGTTCCGGCGGGGGCTCTGGAAACACCATATATTTT,TRBJ1-3,-,-,TRBV27
CASSLRGLGKATEAFF,TGTGCCAGCAGCTTACGCGGGTTAGGGAAGGCAACTGAAGCTTTCTTT,TRBJ1-1,-,-,TRBV7-9
CASHRSGGRGEQYF,TGTGCCAGTCACCGAAGTGGGGGGCGTGGTGAGCAGTACTTC,TRBJ2-7,-,-,TRBV2
CASSLTRTGELFF,TGTGCCAGCAGCCTCACTAGAACCGGGGAGCTGTTTTTT,TRBJ2-2,-,-,TRBV7-3
CAWSVRNQPQHF,TGTGCCTGGAGTGTACGTAATCAGCCCCAGCATTTT,TRBJ1-5,-,-,TRBV30
CAISEWGRGNQPQHF,TGTGCCATCAGTGAATGGGGGAGGGGCAATCAGCCCCAGCATTTT,TRBJ1-5,-,few,TRBV10-3
CASSLSVGLNTEAFF,TGCGCCAGCAGCTTGTCAGTAGGTTTGAACACTGAAGCTTTCTTT,TRBJ1-1,-,-,TRBV5-1
CASSPGQGIGGELFF,TGTGCCAGCAGCCCGGGACAGGGGATCGGCGGGGAGCTGTTTTTT,TRBJ2-2,TRBD1,once,TRBV7-8
CASRFAGDTQYF,TGCGCCAGCAGGTTTGCTGGGGATACGCAGTATTTT,TRBJ2-3,-,once,TRBV5-1
CASSVGTGFREAFF,TGTGCCAGCAGCGTAGGGACAGGGTTTAGGGAAGCTTTCTTT,TRBJ1-1,TRBD1,-,TRBV9
CASSYGGFGNQPQHF,TGTGCCAGCAGTTACGGGGGATTTGGCAATCAGCCCCAGCATTTT,TRBJ1-5,-,-,TRBV6-5
CASSQEFGNTIYF,TGTGCCAGCAGCCAAGAATTTGGAAACACCATATATTTT,TRBJ1-3,-,once,TRBV3-1/TRBV3-2
CASSERLAGYGYTF,TGTGCCAGCAGTGAAAGGCTAGCGGGCTATGGCTACACCTTC,TRBJ1-2,-,-,TRBV6-1
CASSPDQNFYNEQFF,TGTGCCAGCAGCCCCGACCAGAATTTTTACAATGAGCAGTTCTTC,TRBJ2-1,-,-,TRBV7-3
CASSTSSGAYEQYF,TGTGCCAGCAGCACCTCTAGCGGAGCCTACGAGCAGTACTTC,TRBJ2-7,TRBD2,-,TRBV7-2
CASSPWGYQPQHF,TGTGCCAGCAGTCCCTGGGGTTATCAGCCCCAGCATTTT,TRBJ1-5,-,-,TRBV6-5
CASSLGGRVDEKLFF,TGCGCCAGCAGCTTGGGCGGCAGGGTAGATGAAAAACTGTTTTTT,TRBJ1-4,-,-,TRBV5-1